The 2 T cell receptor beta chains presented below share a single source sample, sequenced in a study of T cells after yellow fever vaccination. TCRdb analysed the 5' RACE reads with MiXCR anew, one entry per CDR3 protein. Found here are some 300,000 distinct CDR3 sequences, over 8.5% of them singletons; the top ten hold approximately 3%. Sequenced here: CD4+ T cells sorted from PBMCs, sampled 45 days after the yellow fever booster vaccination. These receptors were collected from a man aged 18 to 30 who received the YFV17D yellow fever vaccine.

This clonotype was seen a handful of times. The rearrangement links TRBV29-1 to TRBJ1-1; D is undetermined. In germline, CDR1 is SQVTM, CDR2 ANQGSEA. The CDR3 contains 11 residues. V was cut by 6 bases and J by 2 bases, with 7 bases left in between. The CDR3 DNA follows: TGCAGCGTCGGAACTAACACTGAAGCTTTCTTT. Protein sequence: CSVGTNTEAFF.

This clonotype has a handful of counts. Here the CDR3 reads CASSLGRDIQYEQYF. CDR3 in DNA: TGTGCCAGCAGCTTAGGTCGAGACATTCAGTACGAGCAGTACTTC. The J gene is TRBJ2-7, the V gene TRBV7-2; no reliable D call. The CDR3 consists of 15 residues. V lost 1 base to trimming and J lost 4 bases, with 14 bases between them. Germline CDR1 is SGHTA and CDR2 is FQGNSA.